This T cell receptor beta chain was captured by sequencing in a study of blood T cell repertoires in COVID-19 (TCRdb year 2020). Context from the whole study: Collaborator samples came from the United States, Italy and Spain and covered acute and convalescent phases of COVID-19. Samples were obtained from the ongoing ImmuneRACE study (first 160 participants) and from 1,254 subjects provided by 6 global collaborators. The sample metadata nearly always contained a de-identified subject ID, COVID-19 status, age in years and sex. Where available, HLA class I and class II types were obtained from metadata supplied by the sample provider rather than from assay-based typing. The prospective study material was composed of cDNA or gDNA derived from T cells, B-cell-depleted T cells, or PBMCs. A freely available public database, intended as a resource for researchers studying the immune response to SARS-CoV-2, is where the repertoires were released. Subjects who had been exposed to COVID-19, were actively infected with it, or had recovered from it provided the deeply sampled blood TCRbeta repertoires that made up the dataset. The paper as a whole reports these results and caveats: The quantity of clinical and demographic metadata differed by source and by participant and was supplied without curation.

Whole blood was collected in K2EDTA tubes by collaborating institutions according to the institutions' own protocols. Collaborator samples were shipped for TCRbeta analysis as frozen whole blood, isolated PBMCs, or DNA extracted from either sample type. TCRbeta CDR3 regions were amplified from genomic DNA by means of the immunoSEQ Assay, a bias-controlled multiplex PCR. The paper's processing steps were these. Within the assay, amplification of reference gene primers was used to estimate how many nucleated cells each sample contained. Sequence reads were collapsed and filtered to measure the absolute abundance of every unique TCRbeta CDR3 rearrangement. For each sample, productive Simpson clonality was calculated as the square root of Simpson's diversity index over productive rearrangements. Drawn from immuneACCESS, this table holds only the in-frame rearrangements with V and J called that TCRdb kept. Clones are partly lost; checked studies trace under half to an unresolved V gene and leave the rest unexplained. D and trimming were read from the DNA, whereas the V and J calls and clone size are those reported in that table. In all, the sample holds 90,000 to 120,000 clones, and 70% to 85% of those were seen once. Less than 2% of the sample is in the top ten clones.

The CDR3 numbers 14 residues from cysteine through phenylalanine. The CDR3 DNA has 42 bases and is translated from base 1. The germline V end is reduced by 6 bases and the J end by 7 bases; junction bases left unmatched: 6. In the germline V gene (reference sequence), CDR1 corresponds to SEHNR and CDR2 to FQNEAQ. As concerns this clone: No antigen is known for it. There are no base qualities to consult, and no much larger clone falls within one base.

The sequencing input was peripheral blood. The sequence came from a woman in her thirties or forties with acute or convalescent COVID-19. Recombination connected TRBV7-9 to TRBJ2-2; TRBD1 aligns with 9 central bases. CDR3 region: CASSEQGAYGELFF. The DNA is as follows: TGTGCCAGCAGTGAACAGGGGGCGTACGGGGAGCTGTTTTTT.